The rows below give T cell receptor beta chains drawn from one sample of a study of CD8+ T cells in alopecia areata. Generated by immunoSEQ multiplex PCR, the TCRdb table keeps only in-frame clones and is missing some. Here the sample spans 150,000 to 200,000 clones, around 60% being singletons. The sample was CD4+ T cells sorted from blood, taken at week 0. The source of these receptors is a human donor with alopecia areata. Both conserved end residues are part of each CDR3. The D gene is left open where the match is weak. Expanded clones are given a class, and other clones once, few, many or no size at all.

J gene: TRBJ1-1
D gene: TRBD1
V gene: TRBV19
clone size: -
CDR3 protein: CASSLTTGVGEAFF
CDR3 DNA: TGTGCCAGTAGTTTAACCACAGGGGTTGGTGAAGCTTTCTTT

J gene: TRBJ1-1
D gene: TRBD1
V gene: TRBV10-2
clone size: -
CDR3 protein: CASVAPQGGTEAFF
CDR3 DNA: TGCGCCAGCGTAGCCCCTCAGGGGGGCACTGAAGCTTTCTTT

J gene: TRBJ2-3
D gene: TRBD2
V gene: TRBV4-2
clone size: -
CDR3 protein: CASSQDSPGRGDTQYF
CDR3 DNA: TGTGCCAGCAGCCAAGATTCACCAGGGAGGGGAGATACGCAGTATTTT

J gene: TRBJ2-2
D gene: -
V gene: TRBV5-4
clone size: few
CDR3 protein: CASSSLTGELFF
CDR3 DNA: TGTGCCAGCAGCTCCCTCACCGGGGAGCTGTTTTTT

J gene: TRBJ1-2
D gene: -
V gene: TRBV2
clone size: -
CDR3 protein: CASSTPGYGYTF
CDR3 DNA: TGTGCCAGCAGTACGCCCGGCTATGGCTACACCTTC

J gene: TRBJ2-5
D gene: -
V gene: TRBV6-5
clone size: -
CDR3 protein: CASRRASGETQYF
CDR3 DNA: TGTGCCAGCAGAAGGGCCTCCGGGGAGACCCAGTACTTC

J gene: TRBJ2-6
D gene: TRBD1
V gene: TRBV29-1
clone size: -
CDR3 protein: CSVGTGVPGANVLTF
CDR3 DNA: TGCAGCGTTGGGACAGGGGTGCCTGGGGCCAACGTCCTGACTTTC

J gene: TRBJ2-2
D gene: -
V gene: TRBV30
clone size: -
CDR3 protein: CAWNLRAPGELFF
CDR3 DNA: TGTGCCTGGAATCTTAGGGCGCCCGGGGAGCTGTTTTTT

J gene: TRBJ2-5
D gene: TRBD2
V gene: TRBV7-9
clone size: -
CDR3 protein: CASSPSAGLAGATTQYF
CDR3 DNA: TGTGCCAGCAGCCCCAGTGCGGGACTAGCGGGGGCTACGACCCAGTACTTC

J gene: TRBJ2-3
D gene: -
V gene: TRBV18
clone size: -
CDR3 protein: CASSPPRAYQTDTQYF
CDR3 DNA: TGTGCCAGCTCACCACCAAGGGCCTACCAAACAGATACGCAGTATTTT

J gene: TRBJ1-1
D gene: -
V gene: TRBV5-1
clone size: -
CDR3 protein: CASSLGRVGRSAEAFF
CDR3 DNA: TGCGCCAGCAGCTTGGGCCGAGTGGGGAGGAGCGCTGAAGCTTTCTTT

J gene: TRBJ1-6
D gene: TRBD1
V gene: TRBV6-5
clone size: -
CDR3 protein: CASRQGQHNSPLHF
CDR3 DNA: TGTGCCAGCAGGCAGGGACAGCATAATTCACCCCTCCACTTT

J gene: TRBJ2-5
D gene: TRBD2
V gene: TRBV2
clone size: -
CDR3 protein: CASSVREGETQYF
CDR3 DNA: TGTGCCAGCAGTGTGAGGGAGGGGGAGACCCAGTACTTC

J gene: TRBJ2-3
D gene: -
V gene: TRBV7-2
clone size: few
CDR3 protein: CASSHNTQYF
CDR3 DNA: TGTGCCAGCAGCCACAATACGCAGTATTTT

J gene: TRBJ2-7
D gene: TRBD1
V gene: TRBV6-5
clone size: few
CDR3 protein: CASSYATGGRPEQYF
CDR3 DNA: TGTGCCAGCAGTTACGCCACAGGGGGCAGGCCCGAGCAGTACTTC

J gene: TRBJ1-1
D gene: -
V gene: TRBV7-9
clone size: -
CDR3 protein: CASSRLYGQTRENTEAFF
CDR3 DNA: TGTGCCAGCAGCAGACTATACGGTCAAACCAGAGAGAACACTGAAGCTTTCTTT

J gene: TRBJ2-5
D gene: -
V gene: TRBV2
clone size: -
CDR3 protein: CASSENVNKETQYF
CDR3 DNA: TGTGCCAGCAGTGAAAACGTCAACAAAGAGACCCAGTACTTC

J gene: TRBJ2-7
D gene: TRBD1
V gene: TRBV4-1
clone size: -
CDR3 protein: CASSQTPGGEQYF
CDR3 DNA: TGCGCCAGCAGCCAAACTCCAGGGGGCGAGCAGTACTTC

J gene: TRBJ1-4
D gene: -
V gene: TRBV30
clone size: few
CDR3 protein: CAWRLNSRNEKLFF
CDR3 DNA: TGTGCCTGGAGGCTGAACAGCCGTAATGAAAAACTGTTTTTT

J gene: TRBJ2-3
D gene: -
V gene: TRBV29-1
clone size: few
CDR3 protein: CSVEANTDTQYF
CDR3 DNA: TGCAGCGTTGAAGCTAATACGGATACGCAGTATTTT

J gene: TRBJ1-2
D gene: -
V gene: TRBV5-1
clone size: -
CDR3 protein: CASSLDNNYGYTF
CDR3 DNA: TGCGCCAGCAGCTTGGACAATAACTATGGCTACACCTTC

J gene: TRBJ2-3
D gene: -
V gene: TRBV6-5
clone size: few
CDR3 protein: CASSYPLGGRTDTQYF
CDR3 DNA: TGTGCCAGCAGTTACCCCCTGGGGGGGCGCACAGATACGCAGTATTTT

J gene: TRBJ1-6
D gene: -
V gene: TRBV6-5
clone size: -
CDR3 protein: CASSFKENSPLHF
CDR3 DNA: TGTGCCAGCAGTTTCAAGGAGAATTCACCCCTCCACTTT

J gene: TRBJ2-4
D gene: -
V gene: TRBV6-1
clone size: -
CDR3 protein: CASDMAKNIQYF
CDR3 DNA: TGTGCCTCGGACATGGCCAAAAACATTCAGTACTTC

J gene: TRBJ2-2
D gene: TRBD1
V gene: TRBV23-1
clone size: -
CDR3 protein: CANPTRGSPGELFF
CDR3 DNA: TGCGCCAATCCAACCAGGGGGTCTCCGGGGGAGCTGTTTTTT

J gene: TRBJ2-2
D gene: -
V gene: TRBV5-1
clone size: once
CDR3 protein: CASSLALLSTGRAGELFF
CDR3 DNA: TGCGCCAGCAGCTTGGCCCTCCTTTCGACAGGACGGGCCGGGGAGCTGTTTTTT

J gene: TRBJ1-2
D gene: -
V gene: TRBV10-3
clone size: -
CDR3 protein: CAISESIGVGYGYTF
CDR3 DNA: TGTGCCATCAGTGAATCTATAGGGGTTGGCTATGGCTACACCTTC

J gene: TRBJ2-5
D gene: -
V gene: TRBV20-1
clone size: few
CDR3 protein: CSAVRVETQYF
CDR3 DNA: TGCAGTGCGGTCAGGGTAGAGACCCAGTACTTC

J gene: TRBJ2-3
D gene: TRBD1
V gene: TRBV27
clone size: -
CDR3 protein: CASRLDRATDTQYF
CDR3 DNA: TGTGCCAGCAGGCTGGACAGGGCCACAGATACGCAGTATTTT

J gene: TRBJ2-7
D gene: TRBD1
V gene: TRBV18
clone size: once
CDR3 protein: CASRTGAIYEQYF
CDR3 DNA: TGTGCCAGCCGAACAGGGGCGATCTACGAGCAGTACTTC

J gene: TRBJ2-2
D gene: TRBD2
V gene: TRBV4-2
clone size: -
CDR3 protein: CASSRAPSGGSNTGELFF
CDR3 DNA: TGTGCCAGCAGCCGCGCTCCTAGCGGGGGATCGAACACCGGGGAGCTGTTTTTT

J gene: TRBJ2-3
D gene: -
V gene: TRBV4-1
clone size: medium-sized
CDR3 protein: CASSQDEGGAYQDTQYF
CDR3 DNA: TGCGCCAGCAGCCAAGATGAGGGGGGGGCCTACCAAGATACGCAGTATTTT

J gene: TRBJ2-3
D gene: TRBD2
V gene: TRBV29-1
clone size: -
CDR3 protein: CIITLAGGPGTQYF
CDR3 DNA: TGCATCATTACCCTCGCGGGGGGGCCGGGTACGCAGTATTTT

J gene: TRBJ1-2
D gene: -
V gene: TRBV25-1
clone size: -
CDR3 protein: CASSDPPTYGYTF
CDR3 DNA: TGTGCCAGCAGTGACCCTCCCACCTATGGCTACACCTTC

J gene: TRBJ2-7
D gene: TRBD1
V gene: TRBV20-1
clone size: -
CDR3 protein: CSGTGGYEQYF
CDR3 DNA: TGCAGCGGGACAGGGGGCTACGAGCAGTACTTC

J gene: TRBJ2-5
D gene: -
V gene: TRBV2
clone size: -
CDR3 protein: CASGETQYF
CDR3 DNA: TGTGCCAGCGGAGAGACCCAGTACTTC

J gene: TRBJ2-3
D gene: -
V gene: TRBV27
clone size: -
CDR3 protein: CASTHREKDTQYF
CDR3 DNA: TGTGCCAGCACACACAGGGAAAAAGATACGCAGTATTTT

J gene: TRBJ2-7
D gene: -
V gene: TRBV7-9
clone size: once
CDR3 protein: CASSLSGRYEQYF
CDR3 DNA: TGTGCCAGCAGCTTGTCCGGGCGGTACGAGCAGTACTTC

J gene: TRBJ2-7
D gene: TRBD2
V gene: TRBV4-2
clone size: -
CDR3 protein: CASSHPRTSGATYEQYF
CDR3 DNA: TGTGCCAGCAGCCACCCGAGAACTAGCGGGGCAACCTACGAGCAGTACTTC

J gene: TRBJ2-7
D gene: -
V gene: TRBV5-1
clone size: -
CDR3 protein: CASSLVGTRLF
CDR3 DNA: TGCGCCAGCAGCCTGGTGGGGACGAGGTTGTTC

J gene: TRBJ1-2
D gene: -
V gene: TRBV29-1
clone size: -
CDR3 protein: CSVSTADGYTF
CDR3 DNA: TGCAGCGTGTCAACGGCCGATGGCTACACCTTC

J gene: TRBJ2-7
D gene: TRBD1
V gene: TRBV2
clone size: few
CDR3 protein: CASSPDRVGYEQYF
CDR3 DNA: TGTGCCAGCAGCCCGGACAGGGTCGGCTACGAGCAGTACTTC

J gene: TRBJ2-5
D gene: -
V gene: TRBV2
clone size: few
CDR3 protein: CASSEENSGRKETQYF
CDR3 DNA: TGTGCCAGCAGTGAAGAGAATAGCGGACGGAAAGAGACCCAGTACTTC